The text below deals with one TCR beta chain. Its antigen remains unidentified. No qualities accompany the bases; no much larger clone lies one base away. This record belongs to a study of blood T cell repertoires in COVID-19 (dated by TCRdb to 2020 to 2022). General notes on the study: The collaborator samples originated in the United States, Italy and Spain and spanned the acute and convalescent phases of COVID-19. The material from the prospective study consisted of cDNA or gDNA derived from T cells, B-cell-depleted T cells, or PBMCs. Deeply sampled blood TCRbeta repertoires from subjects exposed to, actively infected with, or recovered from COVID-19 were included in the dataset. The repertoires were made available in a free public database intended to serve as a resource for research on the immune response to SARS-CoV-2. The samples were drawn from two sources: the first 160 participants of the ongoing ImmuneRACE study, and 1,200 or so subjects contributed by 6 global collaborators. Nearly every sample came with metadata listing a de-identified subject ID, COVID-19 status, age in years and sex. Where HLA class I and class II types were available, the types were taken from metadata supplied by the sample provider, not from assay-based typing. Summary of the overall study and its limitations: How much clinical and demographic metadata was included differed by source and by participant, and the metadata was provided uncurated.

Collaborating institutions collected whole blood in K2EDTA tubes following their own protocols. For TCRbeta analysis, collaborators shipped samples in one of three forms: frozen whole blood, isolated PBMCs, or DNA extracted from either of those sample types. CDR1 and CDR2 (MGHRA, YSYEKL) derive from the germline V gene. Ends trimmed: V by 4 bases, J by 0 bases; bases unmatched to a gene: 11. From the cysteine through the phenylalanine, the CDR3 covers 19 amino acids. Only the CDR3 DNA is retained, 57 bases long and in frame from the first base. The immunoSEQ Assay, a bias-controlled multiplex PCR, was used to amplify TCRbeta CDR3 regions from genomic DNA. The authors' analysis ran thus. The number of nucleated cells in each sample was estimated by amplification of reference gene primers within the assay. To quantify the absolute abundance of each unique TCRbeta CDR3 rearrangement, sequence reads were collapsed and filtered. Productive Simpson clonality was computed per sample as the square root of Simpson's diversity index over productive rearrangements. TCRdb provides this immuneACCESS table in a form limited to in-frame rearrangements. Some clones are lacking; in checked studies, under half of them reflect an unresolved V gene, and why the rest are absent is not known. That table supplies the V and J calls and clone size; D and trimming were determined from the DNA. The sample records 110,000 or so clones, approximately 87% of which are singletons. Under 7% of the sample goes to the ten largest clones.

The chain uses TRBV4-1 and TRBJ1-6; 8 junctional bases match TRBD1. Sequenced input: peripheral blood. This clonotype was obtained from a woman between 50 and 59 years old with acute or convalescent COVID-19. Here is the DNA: TGCGCCAGCAGCCGAGACGCAGACAGGGGACTCTCCTATAATTCACCCCTCCACTTT. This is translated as CASSRDADRGLSYNSPLHF.